This T cell receptor (beta chain) was identified during a study of cytomegalovirus exposure and HLA in healthy donors. Study-wide results and limits: The sole available immune exposure information was CMV serostatus. Earlier findings revealed that most TCR beta V segments proved productive either about 87% or about 30% of the time. In a later analysis, HLA-associated TCR beta chains were more clonally expanded than equally common others.

Germline CDR1 reads MNHEY; CDR2 reads SVGAGI. Trimming took 6 bases from V and 8 from J, leaving 13 bases between them. The CDR3 has 12 amino acids. PCR was performed using 60 Vbeta and 13 Jbeta primers. Sequencing was performed with immunoSEQ multiplex PCR; in TCRdb, only in-frame clones are kept and a portion is missing. The repertoire includes 150,000 to 200,000 clones, about four fifths of them detected once, and under 2% sits in the top ten. Details on this clone: What it recognizes is unknown.

The rearrangement joins TRBV6-5 to TRBJ1-2; D may be TRBD1 (6 bases). The sample comprised PBMCs. This sequence originates from a girl aged 10 to 17 in good health and CMV-seropositive. In DNA, the CDR3 is TGTGCCAGCAGCCAATACAGGGAGGGCTACACCTTC. This translates into CASSQYREGYTF.